A single sample gave rise to the 22 T cell receptor beta chains below, sequenced in a study of shared clonotypes between healthy human individuals. The method was immunoSEQ multiplex PCR; TCRdb's version includes in-frame clones alone and lacks a portion of them. The table has about 1.1 million clones, 75% to 85% seen once. The sample consisted of memory CD4+ T cells from PBMCs. Subset defined: CD45RA-negative fraction. The receptors come from a man between 18 and 35 years old in good health. Some clones in this sample may be carry-over from other donors' samples.

V and J are TRBV6-5 and TRBJ2-7; TRBD1 matches 7 bases. The germline V gene has CDR1 MNHEY and CDR2 SVGAGI. V dropped 0 bases and J dropped 6; count of bases not matched to a gene: 8. This CDR3 has 15 residues. The CDR3: CASSYSTGFTSEQYF. CDR3 nucleotides: TGTGCCAGCAGTTACTCGACAGGGTTCACGAGCGAGCAGTACTTC.

CDR3 bases: TGTGCCAGCAGTGAAGCTGAACATGAGCGAGGCTACACCTTC. Amino acid sequence: CASSEAEHERGYTF. This sequence joins TRBV6-1 and TRBJ1-2; D is ambiguous. Trimming removed 0 bases at V and 8 bases at J, with 13 bases between. This CDR3 is built from 14 residues. Germline lookup yields CDR1 MNHNS and CDR2 SASEGT.

The J gene is TRBJ1-4, the V gene TRBV7-9; D might be TRBD1 (6 bases). The V gene's germline CDR1 is SEHNR and CDR2 FQNEAQ (reference sequence). V lost 1 base and J lost 10, with 13 bases in between. The CDR3 runs to 14 residues. The CDR3 nucleotides read TGTGCCAGCAGCTTAGGGGGGCTCGGCGGAAAACTGTTTTTT. It is translated as CASSLGGLGGKLFF.

In its sample, this clone was seen once. The chain is built from TRBV5-1 and TRBJ1-2; TRBD1 matches at 10 bases. Germline CDR1 is SGHRS and CDR2 is YFSETQ. This CDR3 has 14 amino acids. V lost 4 bases and J lost 13; bases outside the gene matches: 13. The CDR3 DNA follows: TGCGCCAGCAGCACCTTAGGACAGGGGGGAGATAGCACCTTC. Encoded protein: CASSTLGQGGDSTF.

This clone has just a few counts. The rearrangement joins TRBV27 to TRBJ1-3; 7 bases are shared with TRBD1. From germline, CDR1 is MNHEY and CDR2 SMNVEV (reference sequence). Unmatched junction bases numbered 16, after V lost 5 bases and J lost 6 bases. CDR3 length equals 17 residues. The CDR3 nucleotides are TGTGCCAGCAGTCGGCTAACACAGGGGTTTAGACTAAACACCATATATTTT. Translating it yields CASSRLTQGFRLNTIYF.

The V gene is TRBV29-1, the J gene TRBJ1-2; 12 bases map to TRBD1. Germline V gene sequence: CDR1 SQVTM, CDR2 ANQGSEA. This CDR3 region has 15 residues. With 3 bases clipped from V and 4 bases from J, the junction kept 6 bases outside the gene matches. The CDR3 here is CSVDRDRGRGYGYTF. CDR3 DNA sequence: TGCAGCGTTGACCGGGACAGGGGGCGAGGCTATGGCTACACCTTC.

The gene calls are TRBV2 and TRBJ2-1; D is unclear. The V gene lost 8 bases and the J gene lost 4 bases, with 15 bases spanning the gap. CDR1 is SNHLY, CDR2 FYNNEI, per germline. This CDR3 has 14 residues. The DNA of the CDR3 is TGTGCCAGCCGGCAGGCACTTGGGTACAATGAGCAGTTCTTC. This encodes CASRQALGYNEQFF.

Points on this clone: At the DNA level, this CDR3 is encoded by other sequences in the same sample as well. The rearrangement uses TRBV30 and TRBJ1-1; possible D gene TRBD1, 6 bases. Trimming left V 3 bases short and J 3 bases short, with 11 bases between. This CDR3 contains 13 residues. The V gene's germline CDR1 is GTSNPN and CDR2 SVGIG (reference sequence). CDR3 protein: CAWRGGGYTEAFF. The CDR3 DNA is TGTGCCTGGAGGGGAGGGGGGTACACTGAAGCTTTCTTT.

The rearrangement uses TRBV5-4 and TRBJ1-1; D gene unclear. Germline loops: CDR1 SGHNT, CDR2 YYREEE (reference sequence). This CDR3 is 15 amino acids long. V dropped 0 bases and J dropped 1 base, with 10 bases sitting between them. As DNA, the CDR3 is TGTGCCAGCAGCTTGGGATATCAGGAGAACACTGAAGCTTTCTTT. It is translated as CASSLGYQENTEAFF. The full variable domain, with the rest looked up from reference TRBV5-4 and TRBJ1-1, is ETGVTQSPTHLIKTRGQQVTLRCSSQSGHNTVSWYQQALGQGPQFIFQYYREEENGRGNFPPRFSGLQFPNYSSELNVNALELDDSALYLCASSLGYQENTEAFFGQGTRLTVV.

The chain couples TRBV6-1 to TRBJ2-7; no reliable D call. Trimming stripped 5 bases from V and 3 bases from J, with 14 bases between. CDR3 length: 14 residues. Germline-derived CDR1 and CDR2 are MNHNS and SASEGT. The CDR3 DNA reads as TGTGCCAGCAGTAACGTACAAAGGGTCTACGAGCAGTACTTC. This encodes CASSNVQRVYEQYF.

This clone was counted only a few times. The rearrangement links TRBV2 to TRBJ2-7; tentative D call: TRBD1 (6 bases). V shed 2 bases and J shed 1 base, with 6 bases lying between them. The CDR3 totals 13 residues. The V gene's germline CDR1 is SNHLY and CDR2 FYNNEI. CDR3 in DNA: TGTGCCAGCAGTGAACAGGGGTCCTACGAGCAGTACTTC. Protein product: CASSEQGSYEQYF.

V usage is TRBV2 and J usage is TRBJ1-2; D may be TRBD1 (5 bases). Germline CDR1 reads SNHLY; CDR2 reads FYNNEI. The CDR3 contains 14 residues. The ends were cut back, 2 bases at V and 7 bases at J, with 14 bases in the middle. The CDR3 nucleotides read TGTGCCAGCAGTGAACGCCAGGGAGATGGTGGCTACACCTTC. Translation gives CASSERQGDGGYTF.

The rearrangement joins TRBV6-1 to TRBJ1-5; 8 positions agree with TRBD1. J lost 4 bases, V lost 7 bases, and 3 bases had no gene match. The CDR3 has 13 amino acids. Germline lookup yields CDR1 MNHNS and CDR2 SASEGT. The chain's CDR3 is CASNRQGNQPQHF. CDR3 nucleotide sequence: TGTGCCAGCAATCGACAGGGGAATCAGCCCCAGCATTTT.

The chain employs TRBV5-1 and TRBJ2-7, with D perhaps assigned TRBD1 or TRBD2 (5 bases each). CDR3 length: 16 amino acids. The V gene lost 4 bases and the J gene lost 3 bases, with 20 bases spanning the gap. Germline V CDR1 and CDR2: SGHRS, YFSETQ. The CDR3 here is CASSPTGPSTHYEQYF. The CDR3 bases are TGCGCCAGCAGCCCTACGGGGCCTTCGACCCACTACGAGCAGTACTTC.

This clone appeared a single time. The chain combines TRBV5-6 with TRBJ2-7, with 10 bases fitting TRBD1. V shed 5 bases, J shed 3 bases, and the junction held 11 bases outside the gene matches. CDR1 and CDR2 (germline): SGHDT, YYEEEE. The CDR3 sequence is 16 residues long. The CDR3 region is CASSYTGTGAFYEQYF. The DNA for the CDR3 is TGTGCCAGCAGTTATACCGGGACAGGGGCGTTCTACGAGCAGTACTTC.

This chain joins TRBV29-1 and TRBJ1-4; 7 positions agree with TRBD1. CDR1 and CDR2 from the germline V gene are SQVTM and ANQGSEA. Trimming took 6 bases from V and 8 from J; bases not matched to a gene: 9. This CDR3 has 13 residues. The CDR3 loop is CSVAGTVGEKLFF. In DNA form, the CDR3 reads TGCAGCGTCGCGGGGACAGTTGGAGAAAAACTGTTTTTT.

The J gene is TRBJ2-1, the V gene TRBV5-1; D remains ambiguous. Germline assignment: CDR1 SGHRS and CDR2 YFSETQ. The CDR3 totals 12 residues. V was pared by 4 bases and J by 5 bases, with 7 bases between. The CDR3 is CASSDQHNEQFF. CDR3 bases: TGCGCCAGCAGCGATCAGCACAATGAGCAGTTCTTC.

The chain uses TRBV5-1 and TRBJ1-2; TRBD1 matches 8 bases. CDR3 length: 15 amino acids. Trimming took 4 bases from V and 5 from J; bases not matched to a gene: 10. In germline, CDR1 is SGHRS, CDR2 YFSETQ. CDR3 region: CASSLRQGMGYGYTF. The DNA of the CDR3 is TGCGCCAGCAGCCTACGACAGGGGATGGGGTATGGCTACACCTTC.

The chain has TRBV9 and TRBJ1-2, with a possible D match to TRBD1 (6 bases). The V end was cut by 6 bases, the J end by 2 bases, with 14 bases between. Germline V gene data show CDR1 as SGDLS and CDR2 as YYNGEE. The length of the CDR3 is 14 residues. The CDR3 coding sequence is TGTGCCAGCACACGAGAGACAGGCAACTATGGCTACACCTTC. Encoded protein: CASTRETGNYGYTF.

CDR3 in amino acids: CASSLSAATGSPLHF. The CDR3 DNA is TGCGCCAGCAGCTTATCCGCAGCAACTGGATCACCCCTCCACTTT. The V gene is TRBV5-1, the J gene TRBJ1-6; D uncertain. The V and J ends lost 2 bases and 10 bases respectively, with 16 bases between them. The CDR3 is 15 residues long. From germline, CDR1 is SGHRS and CDR2 YFSETQ.

V and J are TRBV5-1 and TRBJ2-7, with 7 bases matching TRBD2. CDR1 and CDR2 (germline): SGHRS, YFSETQ. The CDR3 is 14 residues long. The junction had 8 bases not matched to a gene; V was cut back by 4 bases and J by 4 bases. As DNA, the CDR3 is TGCGCCAGCAGCCCGACGGGAGGAAGGTACGAGCAGTACTTC. Translated: CASSPTGGRYEQYF.

The rearrangement uses TRBV11-1 and TRBJ2-7, with TRBD1 identical over 9 bases. Germline V gives CDR1 SGHAT, CDR2 FQDESV (reference sequence). Trimming removed 3 bases from V and 1 base from J; junction bases left unmatched: 7. The CDR3 has 16 amino acids. CDR3 DNA: TGTGCCAGCAGCTTCGCGCCGACAGGGGGATCCTACGAGCAGTACTTC. This encodes CASSFAPTGGSYEQYF.